This T cell receptor beta chain was recorded in a study of blood T cell repertoires in COVID-19. Study in general: Recovered participants had two consecutive negative NP/OP PCR tests, healthcare professional clearance, or symptom resolution.

In its sample, this clone was seen a few times. Original methodology: The authors estimated nucleated cell counts from reference gene primer amplification. Method: immunoSEQ multiplex PCR; TCRdb's copy keeps in-frame clones and lacks some. V and J calls and clone size come straight from that table; D and trimming were deduced from the DNA. The profile covers roughly 210,000 clones, with more than 75% appearing a single time and 5.5% to 8.5% taken by the ten largest. Germline lookup yields CDR1 MNHEY and CDR2 SMNVEV (reference sequence). CDR3 length equals 15 residues. Unmatched junction bases numbered 9, after V lost 5 bases and J lost 8 bases.

V is TRBV27 and J is TRBJ1-6; TRBD1 aligns across 7 bases. The source of this sequence is a man aged 25 to 40 in a cohort exposed to, infected with or recovered from COVID-19 (not recorded which). The sequenced sample was PBMCs or T cells enriched from blood (not recorded which). DNA of the CDR3: TGTGCCAGCAGTCGGAAGGGGGCCAGTGATTCACCCCTCCACTTT. As protein: CASSRKGASDSPLHF.